This TCR beta chain was identified during a study of PD-L1 blockade in urothelial cancer. Study in general: Atezolizumab (1,200 mg intravenously every 3 weeks) began in the mid-2010s for patients. A median of roughly 150,000 T cells was found in the blood samples. Study-wide findings and caveats: Enhanced expansion of tumor-associated blood clones at 3 weeks characterized durable-benefit patients.

This sample's time point: pretreatment peripheral blood. Each patient's cancer was a locally advanced or metastatic urothelial carcinoma. Note on this clone: The antigen remains unidentified.

The repertoire was sequenced with immunoSEQ multiplex PCR; TCRdb's copy has only in-frame clones and lacks some. The table includes tens of thousands of clones, around 87% detected once. This receptor was obtained from a man in his 60s with urothelial cancer. Material: PBMCs, obtained around atezolizumab (anti-PD-L1) treatment.

The CDR3 spells CASSPGGGRGNTIYF. The CDR3 bases are TGCGCCAGCAGCCCGGGTGGAGGGCGTGGAAACACCATATATTTT. The chain couples TRBV4-3 to TRBJ1-3; D gene unclear. CDR1 is LGHNA and CDR2 is YSLEER in the germline V gene. V shed 4 bases and J shed 3 bases, with 13 bases lying between them. The CDR3 totals 15 residues.